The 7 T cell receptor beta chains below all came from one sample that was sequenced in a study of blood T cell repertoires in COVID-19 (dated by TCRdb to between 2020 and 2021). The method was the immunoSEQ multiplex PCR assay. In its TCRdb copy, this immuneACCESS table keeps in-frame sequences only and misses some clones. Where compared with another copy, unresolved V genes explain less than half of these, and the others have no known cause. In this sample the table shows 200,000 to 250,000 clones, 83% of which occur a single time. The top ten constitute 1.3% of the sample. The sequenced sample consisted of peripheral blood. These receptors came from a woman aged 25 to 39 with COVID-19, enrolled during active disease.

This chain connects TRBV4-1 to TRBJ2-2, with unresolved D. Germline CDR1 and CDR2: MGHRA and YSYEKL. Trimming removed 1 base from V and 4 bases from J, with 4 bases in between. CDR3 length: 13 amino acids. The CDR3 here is CASSQGGTGELFF. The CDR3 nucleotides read TGCGCCAGCAGCCAAGGAGGCACCGGGGAGCTGTTTTTT.

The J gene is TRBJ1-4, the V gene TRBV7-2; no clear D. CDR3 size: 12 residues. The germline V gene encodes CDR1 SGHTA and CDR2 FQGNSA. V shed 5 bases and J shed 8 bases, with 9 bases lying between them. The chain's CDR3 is CASSPAGEKLFF. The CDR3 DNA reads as TGTGCCAGCAGCCCCGCCGGGGAAAAACTGTTTTTT.

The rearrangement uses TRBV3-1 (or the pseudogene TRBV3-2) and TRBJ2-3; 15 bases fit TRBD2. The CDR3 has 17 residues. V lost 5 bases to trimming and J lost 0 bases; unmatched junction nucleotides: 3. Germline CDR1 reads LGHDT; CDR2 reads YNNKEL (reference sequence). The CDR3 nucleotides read TGTGCCAGCAGCGGGACTAGCGGGAGGACTAGCACAGATACGCAGTATTTT. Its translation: CASSGTSGRTSTDTQYF.

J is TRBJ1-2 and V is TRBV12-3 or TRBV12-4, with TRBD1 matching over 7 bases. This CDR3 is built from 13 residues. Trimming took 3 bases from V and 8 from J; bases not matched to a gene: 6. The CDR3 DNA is TGTGCCAGCAGTTTCGGGCAGGGGGACGGCTACACCTTC. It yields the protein CASSFGQGDGYTF.

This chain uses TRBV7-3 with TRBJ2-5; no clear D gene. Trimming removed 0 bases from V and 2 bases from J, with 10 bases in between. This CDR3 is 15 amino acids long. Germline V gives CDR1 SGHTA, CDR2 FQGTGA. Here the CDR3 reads CASSLTPGNQETQYF. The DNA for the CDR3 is TGTGCCAGCAGCTTAACGCCAGGCAATCAAGAGACCCAGTACTTC.

In nucleotides, the CDR3 is TGTGCCAGCAGTTTATCGGGGGACAGGGGGACCTACGAGCAGTACTTC. It yields the protein CASSLSGDRGTYEQYF. V and J are TRBV27 and TRBJ2-7; 11 bases match TRBD1. V lost 0 bases, J lost 2 bases, and 3 bases stayed unmatched. Per germline, CDR1 MNHEY and CDR2 SMNVEV (reference sequence). This CDR3 has 16 amino acids.

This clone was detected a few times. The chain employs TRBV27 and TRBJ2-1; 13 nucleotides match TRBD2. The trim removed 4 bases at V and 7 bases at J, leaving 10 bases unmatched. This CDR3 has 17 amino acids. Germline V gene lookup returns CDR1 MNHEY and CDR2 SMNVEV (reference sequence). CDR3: CASSSLRLAGGSNEQFF. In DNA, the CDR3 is TGTGCCAGCAGTTCCCTACGACTAGCGGGAGGATCAAATGAGCAGTTCTTC.